These 5 T cell receptor beta chains share one sample of origin, sequenced in a study of vaccination effects on CD4 cells after COVID-19. No antigen has been identified for these receptors. The assay was immunoSEQ multiplex PCR, and TCRdb's table has in-frame clones only and misses some. The sample yields over 14,000 clones, around 72% seen once. Peptide-pool stimulation followed by sequencing identified expanded antigen-specific CD4+ clonotypes in the ViraFEST assay. With more than 9 days of culture completed, CD4+ T cells were isolated. Participants completed two doses of the BNT162b2 or mRNA-1273 vaccine. This specimen was CD4+ T cells from PBMCs cultured with SARS-CoV-2 spike peptides, taken after COVID-19 vaccination. These receptors originate from a human donor who received a COVID-19 vaccine.

The genes are TRBV11-2 and TRBJ2-1, with D possibly matching TRBD2 (6 bases). The CDR3 runs to 13 residues. The germline V gene has CDR1 SGHAT and CDR2 FQNNGV. The V end was cut by 0 bases, the J end by 15 bases, with 15 bases between. Here the CDR3 reads CASSLEGRTKGFF. As DNA, the CDR3 is TGTGCCAGCAGCTTAGAGGGACGGACTAAGGGGTTCTTC.

J is TRBJ1-2 and V is TRBV7-2; 7 nucleotides agree with TRBD1. After removal of 1 base from V and 2 bases from J, the junction contained 4 bases not matched to a gene. Per the germline V gene, CDR1 is SGHTA and CDR2 is FQGNSA. The CDR3 has 15 residues. CDR3 loop: CASSLERTGNYGYTF. In nucleotides, the CDR3 is TGTGCCAGCAGCTTAGAAAGGACAGGAAACTATGGCTACACCTTC. Based on the CDR3 plus reference TRBV7-2 and TRBJ1-2, the full variable domain is GAGVSQSPSNKVTEKGKDVELRCDPISGHTALYWYRQSLGQGLEFLIYFQGNSAPDKSGLPSDRFSAERTGGSVSTLTIQRTQQEDSAVYLCASSLERTGNYGYTFGSGTRLTVV.

The sample holds one count of this clone. This rearrangement joins TRBV6-2 or TRBV6-3 to TRBJ2-2, with 9 bases lining up with TRBD1. V lost 2 bases, J lost 5 bases, and 6 bases stayed unmatched. The CDR3 contains 16 residues. CDR1 and CDR2 (germline): MNHEY, SVGEGT. CDR3 coding DNA: TGTGCCAGCAGTTACAAACAGGGGGCGCTGACCGGGGAGCTGTTTTTT. Its translation: CASSYKQGALTGELFF.

This clone appeared a few times. The chain couples TRBV19 to TRBJ2-3; 11 bases line up with TRBD2. Germline CDR1 LNHDA, CDR2 SQIVND (reference sequence). The ends lost 7 bases at V and 5 bases at J; junction bases unmatched: 5. This CDR3 is 14 amino acids long. The CDR3 is CASTQGTSGDTQYF. In DNA form, the CDR3 reads TGTGCCAGTACTCAAGGGACTAGCGGAGATACGCAGTATTTT.

V usage is TRBV29-1 and J usage is TRBJ2-2, with D maybe TRBD1 (5 bases). V was trimmed by 6 bases and J by 6 bases, leaving 11 bases between them. The CDR3 covers 12 residues. Germline V CDR1 and CDR2: SQVTM, ANQGSEA. The CDR3: CSVDQGAGELFF. The DNA of the CDR3 is TGCAGCGTCGATCAGGGTGCCGGGGAGCTGTTTTTT.